This T cell receptor beta chain appears in the sequencing data of a study of blood T cell repertoires in COVID-19. V dropped 3 bases and J dropped 0; count of bases not matched to a gene: 3. The CDR3 runs to 15 residues. Germline V gene data show CDR1 as SGHTA and CDR2 as FQGTGA. Profiled with immunoSEQ multiplex PCR; TCRdb holds only in-frame clones, not every one. The sample has about 230,000 clones, roughly nine tenths seen once. V gene TRBV7-3 combines with J gene TRBJ2-3, with 7 bases lining up with TRBD2. The clonotype was recovered from a woman aged 45-59 years in a cohort exposed to, infected with or recovered from COVID-19 (not recorded which). The sample was PBMCs or T cells enriched from blood (not recorded which). CDR3 sequence: CASSFLGGSTDTQYF. Written as DNA, the CDR3 is TGTGCCAGCAGCTTTCTCGGGGGGAGCACAGATACGCAGTATTTT.